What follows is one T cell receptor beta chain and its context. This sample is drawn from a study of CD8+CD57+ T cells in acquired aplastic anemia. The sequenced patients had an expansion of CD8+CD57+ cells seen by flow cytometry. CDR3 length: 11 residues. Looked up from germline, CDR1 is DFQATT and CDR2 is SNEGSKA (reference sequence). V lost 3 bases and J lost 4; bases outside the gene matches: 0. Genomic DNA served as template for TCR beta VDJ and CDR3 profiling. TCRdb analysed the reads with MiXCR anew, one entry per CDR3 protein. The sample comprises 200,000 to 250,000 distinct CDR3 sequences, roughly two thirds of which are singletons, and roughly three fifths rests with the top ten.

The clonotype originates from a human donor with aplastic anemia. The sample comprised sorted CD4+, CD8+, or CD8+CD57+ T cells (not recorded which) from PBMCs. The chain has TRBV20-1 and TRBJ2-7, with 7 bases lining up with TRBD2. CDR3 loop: CSARRGYEQYF. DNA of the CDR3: TGCAGTGCTAGGCGGGGGTACGAGCAGTACTTC.